This TCR beta chain was recovered during a study of cytomegalovirus exposure and HLA in healthy donors. As for the study in general: A prior analysis found 117 million unique TCR beta sequences from 150 million to 200 million T cells. General study results and limits: Cytomegalovirus association was listed for 150 to 200 TCR beta chains. The authors reported that TCR beta sequences could predict HLA-A and HLA-B alleles. These predictions were accurate for most subjects in the first cohort. In vitro checks showed that a few CMV-associated chains really do target CMV antigens.

This clone has only a few counts. Its matching antigen is unknown. Germline V CDR1 and CDR2: LGHNA, YSLEER. The CDR3 has 14 residues. Trimming removed 1 base from V and 4 bases from J, with 7 bases in between. The PCR employed 60 Vbeta primers together with 13 Jbeta primers. TCRdb keeps only in-frame clones here, not all; method: immunoSEQ multiplex PCR. The sample shows around 150,000 clones, almost 80% of them seen only once. This sequence was found in a man aged 18 to 35 in good health and CMV-seropositive. The chain uses TRBV4-3 and TRBJ2-2; TRBD1 is a possible D gene (5 bases). Sequencing was carried out using PBMCs. For the CDR3, the DNA is TGCGCCAGCAGCCAAGGACAGCTCACCGGGGAGCTGTTTTTT. It codes for CASSQGQLTGELFF.